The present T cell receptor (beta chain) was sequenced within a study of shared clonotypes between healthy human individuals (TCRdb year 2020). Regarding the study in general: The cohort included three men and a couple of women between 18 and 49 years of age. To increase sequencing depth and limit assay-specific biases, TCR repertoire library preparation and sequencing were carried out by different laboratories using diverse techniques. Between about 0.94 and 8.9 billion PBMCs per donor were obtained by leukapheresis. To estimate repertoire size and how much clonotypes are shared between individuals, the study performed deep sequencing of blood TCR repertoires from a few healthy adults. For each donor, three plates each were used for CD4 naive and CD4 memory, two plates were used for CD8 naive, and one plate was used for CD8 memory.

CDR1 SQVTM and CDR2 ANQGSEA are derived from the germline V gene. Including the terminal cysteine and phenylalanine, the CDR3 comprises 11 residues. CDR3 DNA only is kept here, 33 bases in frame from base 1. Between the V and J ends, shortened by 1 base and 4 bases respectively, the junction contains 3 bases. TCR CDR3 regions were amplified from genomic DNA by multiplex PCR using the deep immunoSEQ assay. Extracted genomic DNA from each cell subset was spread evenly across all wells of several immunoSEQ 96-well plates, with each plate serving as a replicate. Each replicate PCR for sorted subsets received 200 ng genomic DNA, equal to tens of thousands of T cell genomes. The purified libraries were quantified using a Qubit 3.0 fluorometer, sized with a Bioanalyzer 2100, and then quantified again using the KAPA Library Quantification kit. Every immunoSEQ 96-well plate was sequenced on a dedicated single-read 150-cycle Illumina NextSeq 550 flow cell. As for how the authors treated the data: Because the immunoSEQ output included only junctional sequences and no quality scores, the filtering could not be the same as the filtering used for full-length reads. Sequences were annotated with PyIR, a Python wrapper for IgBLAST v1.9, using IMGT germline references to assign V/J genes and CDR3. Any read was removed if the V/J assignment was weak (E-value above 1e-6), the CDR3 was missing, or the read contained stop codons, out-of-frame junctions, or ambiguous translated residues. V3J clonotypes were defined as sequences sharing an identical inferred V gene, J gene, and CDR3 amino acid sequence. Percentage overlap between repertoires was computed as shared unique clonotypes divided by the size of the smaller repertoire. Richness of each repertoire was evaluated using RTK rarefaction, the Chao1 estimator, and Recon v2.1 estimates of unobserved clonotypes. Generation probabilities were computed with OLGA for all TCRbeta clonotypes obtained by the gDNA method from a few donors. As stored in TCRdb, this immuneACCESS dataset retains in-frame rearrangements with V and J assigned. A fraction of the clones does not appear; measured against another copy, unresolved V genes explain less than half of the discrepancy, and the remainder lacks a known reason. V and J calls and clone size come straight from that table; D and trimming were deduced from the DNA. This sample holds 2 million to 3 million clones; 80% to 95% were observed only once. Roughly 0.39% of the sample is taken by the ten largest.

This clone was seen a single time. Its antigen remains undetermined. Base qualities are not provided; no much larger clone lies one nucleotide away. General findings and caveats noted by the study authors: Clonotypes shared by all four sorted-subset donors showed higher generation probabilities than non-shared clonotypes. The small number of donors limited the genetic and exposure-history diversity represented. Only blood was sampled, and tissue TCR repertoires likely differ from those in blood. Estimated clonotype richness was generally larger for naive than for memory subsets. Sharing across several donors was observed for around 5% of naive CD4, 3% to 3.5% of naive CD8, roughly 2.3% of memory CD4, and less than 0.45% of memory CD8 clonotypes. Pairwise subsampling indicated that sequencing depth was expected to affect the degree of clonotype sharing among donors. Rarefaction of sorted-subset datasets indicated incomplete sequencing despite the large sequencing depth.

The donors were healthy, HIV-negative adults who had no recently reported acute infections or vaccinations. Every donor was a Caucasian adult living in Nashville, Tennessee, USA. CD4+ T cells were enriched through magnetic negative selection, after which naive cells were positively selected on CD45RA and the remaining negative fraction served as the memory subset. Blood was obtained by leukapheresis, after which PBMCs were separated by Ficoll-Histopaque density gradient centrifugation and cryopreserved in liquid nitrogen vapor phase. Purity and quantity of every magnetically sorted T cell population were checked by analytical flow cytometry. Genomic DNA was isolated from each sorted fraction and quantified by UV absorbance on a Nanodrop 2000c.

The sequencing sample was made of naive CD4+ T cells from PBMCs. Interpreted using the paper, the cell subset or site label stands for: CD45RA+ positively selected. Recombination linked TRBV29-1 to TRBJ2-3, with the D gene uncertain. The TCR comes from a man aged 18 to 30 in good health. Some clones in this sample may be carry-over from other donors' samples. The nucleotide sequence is TGCAGCGTTGAAGCGGCAGATACGCAGTATTTT. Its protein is CSVEAADTQYF.